This TCR beta chain is drawn from a study of neurological immune-mediated disorders. As to time point: technical triplicate 1. This clonotype was detected ten times or more. Trimming shortened V by 4 bases and J by 2 bases, and 13 bases separated the two germline ends. The CDR3 totals 15 residues. Germline V gene sequence: CDR1 SGHAT, CDR2 FQNNGV. TCRdb re-derived calls from the 5' RACE reads in MiXCR, one entry per CDR3 protein. Counted here are tens of thousands of distinct CDR3 sequences, roughly 13% occurring once; the ten biggest clones make up around 5.5%. This chain links TRBV11-2 with TRBJ2-3, with D uncertain. The source of this sequence is a female donor with HTLV-1-associated myelopathy (HAM/TSP). Sequenced sample: CD4+ T cells from blood. The CDR3 nucleotides read TGTGCCAGCAGCTATCGGGCCCAAACCACAGATACGCAGTATTTT. Translating gives CASSYRAQTTDTQYF.